This is a list of T cell receptor beta chains from one sample in a study of blood T cell repertoires in COVID-19. Only in-frame clones appear in the TCRdb table, and some are missing; sequencing was by immunoSEQ multiplex PCR. The data hold 130,000 to 150,000 clones, with about four fifths observed a single time. Specimen: peripheral blood. The receptors were gathered from a man between 65 and 79 years old who had recovered from COVID-19. The CDR3 runs from the conserved cysteine through the conserved F or W. Fields, in order: CDR3 DNA, CDR3 protein, clone size, J gene, V gene, D gene, CDR3 length. The D gene is left open where the match is weak. Not every row has a clone size; where given, it reads once, few, many or a size class.

cdr3_nt: TGTGCCAGTAGTGGGAGCGGGAGGGCCTTCCCAGATACGCAGTATTTT
cdr3_aa: CASSGSGRAFPDTQYF
clone_size: -
j_call: TRBJ2-3
v_call: TRBV19
d_call: TRBD2
cdr3_length: 16

cdr3_nt: TGTGCCAGCAGCTTGCGGACAGTAACGAACACCGGGGAGCTGTTTTTT
cdr3_aa: CASSLRTVTNTGELFF
clone_size: -
j_call: TRBJ2-2
v_call: TRBV5-6
d_call: -
cdr3_length: 16

cdr3_nt: TGCAGCGCCGGGACTAGCGGGATGGGTGAGCAGTACTTC
cdr3_aa: CSAGTSGMGEQYF
clone_size: -
j_call: TRBJ2-7
v_call: TRBV29-1
d_call: TRBD2
cdr3_length: 13

cdr3_nt: TGTGCCAGCAGCTTCGGACAGGGTATAGGCTACGAGCAGTACTTC
cdr3_aa: CASSFGQGIGYEQYF
clone_size: -
j_call: TRBJ2-7
v_call: TRBV11-2
d_call: TRBD1
cdr3_length: 15

cdr3_nt: TGTGCCAGCAGTGAAGGATCTAGCGGGAGATCCTCAGATACGCAGTATTTT
cdr3_aa: CASSEGSSGRSSDTQYF
clone_size: -
j_call: TRBJ2-3
v_call: TRBV2
d_call: TRBD2
cdr3_length: 17

cdr3_nt: TGTGCCAGCAGTTTTAAGGGACTAGCGGGCCCAGAGACCCAGTACTTC
cdr3_aa: CASSFKGLAGPETQYF
clone_size: -
j_call: TRBJ2-5
v_call: TRBV5-4
d_call: TRBD2
cdr3_length: 16

cdr3_nt: TGTGCCAGCAGGGCGGGCTCCTACGAGCAGTACTTC
cdr3_aa: CASRAGSYEQYF
clone_size: -
j_call: TRBJ2-7
v_call: TRBV6-1
d_call: -
cdr3_length: 12

cdr3_nt: TGCGCCAGCAGCCAAGAAACAGGGGTTAACACTGAAGCTTTCTTT
cdr3_aa: CASSQETGVNTEAFF
clone_size: -
j_call: TRBJ1-1
v_call: TRBV4-3
d_call: TRBD1
cdr3_length: 15

cdr3_nt: TGCGCCAGCAGCCGATCGACAGGGAGCACAGATACGCAGTATTTT
cdr3_aa: CASSRSTGSTDTQYF
clone_size: -
j_call: TRBJ2-3
v_call: TRBV4-1
d_call: TRBD1
cdr3_length: 15

cdr3_nt: TGTGCCAGCAGCTCCCCAGGGTCCTATGGCTACACCTTC
cdr3_aa: CASSSPGSYGYTF
clone_size: few
j_call: TRBJ1-2
v_call: TRBV5-6
d_call: -
cdr3_length: 13

cdr3_nt: TGTGCCAGCAGGGACAGGGCTGGTTCCTACGAGCAGTACTTC
cdr3_aa: CASRDRAGSYEQYF
clone_size: -
j_call: TRBJ2-7
v_call: TRBV27
d_call: TRBD1
cdr3_length: 14

cdr3_nt: TGTGCCGGCCGTCTTGGCGGGAGGGGCCCCCTTTCCTACGAGCAGTACTTC
cdr3_aa: CAGRLGGRGPLSYEQYF
clone_size: -
j_call: TRBJ2-7
v_call: TRBV27
d_call: TRBD2
cdr3_length: 17

cdr3_nt: TGTGCCAGCAGCCTAGGGACTAGCGGGGGTGGCGATACGCAGTATTTT
cdr3_aa: CASSLGTSGGGDTQYF
clone_size: once
j_call: TRBJ2-3
v_call: TRBV7-2
d_call: TRBD2
cdr3_length: 16

cdr3_nt: TGTGCCAGCAGTTACAGTCAGGACTCCTACGAGCAGTACTTC
cdr3_aa: CASSYSQDSYEQYF
clone_size: -
j_call: TRBJ2-7
v_call: TRBV6-5
d_call: -
cdr3_length: 14

cdr3_nt: TGTGCCAGTAGGAGGAGCAGCGTATCCTACAATGAGCAGTTCTTC
cdr3_aa: CASRRSSVSYNEQFF
clone_size: -
j_call: TRBJ2-1
v_call: TRBV19
d_call: -
cdr3_length: 15

cdr3_nt: TGTGCCACTCTCGGGGTAGCGGGAGACCACAATGAGCAGTTCTTC
cdr3_aa: CATLGVAGDHNEQFF
clone_size: -
j_call: TRBJ2-1
v_call: TRBV28
d_call: TRBD2
cdr3_length: 15

cdr3_nt: TGTGCCAGCAGTTCGGGACAGGGATATGTCGCGGAGACCCAGTACTTC
cdr3_aa: CASSSGQGYVAETQYF
clone_size: few
j_call: TRBJ2-5
v_call: TRBV11-2
d_call: TRBD1
cdr3_length: 16

cdr3_nt: TGTGCCAGCAGCCCAGGACGGCTGGGACTAGCGATAGAGACCCAGTACTTC
cdr3_aa: CASSPGRLGLAIETQYF
clone_size: -
j_call: TRBJ2-5
v_call: TRBV9
d_call: TRBD2
cdr3_length: 17

cdr3_nt: TGCAGTGCAAGTGAGGGCGGGAGGAGGTACAATGAGCAGTTCTTC
cdr3_aa: CSASEGGRRYNEQFF
clone_size: -
j_call: TRBJ2-1
v_call: TRBV20-1
d_call: TRBD2
cdr3_length: 15

cdr3_nt: TGCAGGGTGAGGTCGAGGGCTGAAGCTTTCTTT
cdr3_aa: CRVRSRAEAFF
clone_size: -
j_call: TRBJ1-1
v_call: TRBV20-1
d_call: -
cdr3_length: 11

cdr3_nt: TGTGCCAGCAGTAAAAGGGGCGGACGATACAATGAGCAGTTCTTC
cdr3_aa: CASSKRGGRYNEQFF
clone_size: -
j_call: TRBJ2-1
v_call: TRBV7-2
d_call: -
cdr3_length: 15

cdr3_nt: TGTGCCAGCAGCTTTTACTACCAAGAGACCCAGTACTTC
cdr3_aa: CASSFYYQETQYF
clone_size: -
j_call: TRBJ2-5
v_call: TRBV7-9
d_call: -
cdr3_length: 13

cdr3_nt: TGTGCCAGTAGTATCTCGAGACTTAATTCACCCCTCCACTTT
cdr3_aa: CASSISRLNSPLHF
clone_size: -
j_call: TRBJ1-6
v_call: TRBV19
d_call: -
cdr3_length: 14

cdr3_nt: TGTGCCAGCTCACCATACAGGGGGCAAAACGAGCAGTACTTC
cdr3_aa: CASSPYRGQNEQYF
clone_size: -
j_call: TRBJ2-7
v_call: TRBV18
d_call: TRBD1
cdr3_length: 14

cdr3_nt: TGTGCCAGCAGCGTAGAGGGGGCAGGGGGAAACACCATATATTTT
cdr3_aa: CASSVEGAGGNTIYF
clone_size: -
j_call: TRBJ1-3
v_call: TRBV9
d_call: TRBD1
cdr3_length: 15

cdr3_nt: TGTGCCAGCAGTGAACAGGGGAATACGCAGTATTTT
cdr3_aa: CASSEQGNTQYF
clone_size: few
j_call: TRBJ2-3
v_call: TRBV2
d_call: -
cdr3_length: 12

cdr3_nt: TGTGCCAGCAGTGAGGGACAGGCGGCTCACTATGGCTACACCTTC
cdr3_aa: CASSEGQAAHYGYTF
clone_size: -
j_call: TRBJ1-2
v_call: TRBV25-1
d_call: TRBD1
cdr3_length: 15

cdr3_nt: TGTGCCAGCAGCAGGGGGCTTGGCTACACCTTC
cdr3_aa: CASSRGLGYTF
clone_size: -
j_call: TRBJ1-2
v_call: TRBV6-5
d_call: TRBD1
cdr3_length: 11

cdr3_nt: TGCGCCAGCAGCCGAGACAGGGGGCGAGCTAATGAAAAACTGTTTTTT
cdr3_aa: CASSRDRGRANEKLFF
clone_size: few
j_call: TRBJ1-4
v_call: TRBV4-1
d_call: TRBD1
cdr3_length: 16

cdr3_nt: TGTGCCAGCAGTTTTCGACAGCGGAACACCGGGGAGCTGTTTTTT
cdr3_aa: CASSFRQRNTGELFF
clone_size: once
j_call: TRBJ2-2
v_call: TRBV27
d_call: -
cdr3_length: 15

cdr3_nt: TGCGCCAGCAGCCAGTGGCAGGGGACTGAAGCTTTCTTT
cdr3_aa: CASSQWQGTEAFF
clone_size: once
j_call: TRBJ1-1
v_call: TRBV4-3
d_call: -
cdr3_length: 13

cdr3_nt: TGTGCCAGCAGTGACGAACCGCCCGGGACAGGGCTAAACGAGCAGTACTTC
cdr3_aa: CASSDEPPGTGLNEQYF
clone_size: -
j_call: TRBJ2-7
v_call: TRBV6-4
d_call: TRBD1
cdr3_length: 17

cdr3_nt: TGCAGTGCTAGTCAGGGAAATTCACCCCTCCACTTT
cdr3_aa: CSASQGNSPLHF
clone_size: -
j_call: TRBJ1-6
v_call: TRBV20-1
d_call: -
cdr3_length: 12

cdr3_nt: TGTGCCAGTAGGTTACTAGCGGGAGAAGATACGCAGTATTTT
cdr3_aa: CASRLLAGEDTQYF
clone_size: -
j_call: TRBJ2-3
v_call: TRBV19
d_call: TRBD2
cdr3_length: 14

cdr3_nt: TGTGCCAGCAGCGACCTAGCGGGAGGGCCCCATGAGCAGTTCTTC
cdr3_aa: CASSDLAGGPHEQFF
clone_size: -
j_call: TRBJ2-1
v_call: TRBV5-4
d_call: TRBD2
cdr3_length: 15

cdr3_nt: TGTGCCAGCTCATCGCTGGCGGGAGCCTACAATGAGCAGTTCTTC
cdr3_aa: CASSSLAGAYNEQFF
clone_size: -
j_call: TRBJ2-1
v_call: TRBV18
d_call: TRBD2
cdr3_length: 15

cdr3_nt: TGTGCCAGCAAGGAAGACAGGGCCTATAATTCACCCCTCCACTTT
cdr3_aa: CASKEDRAYNSPLHF
clone_size: -
j_call: TRBJ1-6
v_call: TRBV6-1
d_call: TRBD1
cdr3_length: 15

cdr3_nt: TGTGCCAGCAGCTTAAACGGGGACTACGAGCAGTACTTC
cdr3_aa: CASSLNGDYEQYF
clone_size: -
j_call: TRBJ2-7
v_call: TRBV7-3
d_call: -
cdr3_length: 13

cdr3_nt: TGTGCCAGCAGCTTGAGTCAGGCAGTTACTGAAGCTTTCTTT
cdr3_aa: CASSLSQAVTEAFF
clone_size: -
j_call: TRBJ1-1
v_call: TRBV5-6
d_call: -
cdr3_length: 14

cdr3_nt: TGTGCCAGCAAGTCACTAGCGGGTCCCCCAGGGGCCTGGTACTTC
cdr3_aa: CASKSLAGPPGAWYF
clone_size: -
j_call: TRBJ2-5
v_call: TRBV6-5
d_call: TRBD2
cdr3_length: 15

cdr3_nt: TGTGCCAGCTCACCGACCAGCGGAAACTCCTACGAGCAGTACTTC
cdr3_aa: CASSPTSGNSYEQYF
clone_size: -
j_call: TRBJ2-7
v_call: TRBV18
d_call: -
cdr3_length: 15

cdr3_nt: TGTGCCAGCAGTGAAGAACCGGGGGGGACGCAAGGGGCTTTCTTT
cdr3_aa: CASSEEPGGTQGAFF
clone_size: -
j_call: TRBJ1-1
v_call: TRBV6-1
d_call: -
cdr3_length: 15